Sequencing of this T cell receptor (beta chain) was carried out in a study of monozygotic twins with inflammatory bowel disease. General observations from the study: People with IBD had fewer clonotypes in common with others than healthy twins did, especially with disease activity. Evidence failed to back one strong IBD-linked signal or clonotype.

A remark on this clonotype: Its target is unknown.

Germline V gene data show CDR1 as SGDLS and CDR2 as YYNGEE. The CDR3 sequence is 13 residues long. With roughly 16 and 10 cycles respectively, two nested PCRs were carried out on TCRalpha and TCRbeta cDNA. No DNA is given; TCRdb re-called the 5' RACE reads and lists each CDR3 protein once. The table for this sample gives 330,000 or so distinct CDR3 sequences. Unsorted whole blood yielded the total RNA, with T cells left unselected. This rearrangement joins TRBV9 to TRBJ1-6. Specimen: blood. The TCR was taken from a human donor with ulcerative colitis or Crohn's disease, or a healthy co-twin of an affected twin (not recorded which). This CDR3 is CASSVAHGSPLHF.